This T cell receptor (beta chain) came from a study of T-cell reconstitution after alpha-beta-depleted transplantation in children. The CDR3 covers 17 residues. CDR1 MNHNS and CDR2 SASEGT come from the germline V gene. V was clipped by 5 bases and J by 5 bases; unmatched bases: 11. This clonotype showed up just a few times. The library targeted TCRbeta and was prepared with unique molecular identifiers. TCRdb reprocessed the PCR reads via MiXCR and lists one record per CDR3 protein. The sample lists around 360,000 distinct CDR3 sequences, under 13% occurring once. V gene TRBV6-1 combines with J gene TRBJ1-5; 11 bases match TRBD1. The receptor comes from a human donor who donated a stem cell graft to a child with acute lymphoblastic leukemia. Sequenced here: PBMCs from the stem cell graft donor, sampled from the stem cell graft. CDR3 coding DNA: TGTGCCAGCAGTCCGGACAGGGGGCTTTCTAGGGATCAGCCCCAGCATTTT. This gives the protein CASSPDRGLSRDQPQHF.